This TCR beta chain came from a study of CD8 T cells in Susac syndrome. Study-level background: Treatment at blood withdrawal was none, corticosteroids, or intravenous immunoglobulin alone in Susac syndrome patients.

Study-level findings and limits: Among people with Susac, CD8+ clonal expansion was greatest in TEMRA cells and active patients. In total CD8+ repertoires, approximately 17 Susac-specific public clones were found, and a few in CD8+ TEMRA repertoires.

Trimming cost V 0 bases and J 1 base, with 14 bases left between them. The CDR3 loop spans 18 amino acids. The germline CDR1 and CDR2 sequences are SGHTS and YDEGEE. Regarding this clonotype: Antigen specificity is unknown.

Roughly 0.45 to 1 ug RNA was reverse transcribed with random hexamers. TCRdb reprocessed the immunoSEQ multiplex PCR reads with MiXCR, giving one entry per CDR3 protein. The sample includes approximately 80,000 distinct CDR3 sequences, roughly 95% of them seen just once. This TCR was recovered from a human donor with Susac syndrome. The chain links TRBV5-8 to TRBJ1-6; no clear D. The material sequenced was CD8+ T cells from PBMCs. Written as DNA, the CDR3 is TGTGCCAGCAGCTTGGGTCCTGGGATTGGGTCCTATAATTCACCCCTCCACTTT. It codes for CASSLGPGIGSYNSPLHF.